This T cell receptor (beta chain) was recorded in a study of blood T cell repertoires in COVID-19. Background on the study: T cells, B-cell-depleted T cells, or PBMCs provided the cDNA or gDNA that served as material.

Trimming pared 5 bases from V and 4 bases from J, leaving 12 bases between. The CDR3 is 14 amino acids. CDR1 MNHEY and CDR2 SVGAGI come from the germline V gene. Profiled with immunoSEQ multiplex PCR; TCRdb holds only in-frame clones, not every one. The table has tens of thousands of clones, 75% to 85% seen once. Sample: peripheral blood. V gene TRBV6-5 combines with J gene TRBJ2-1; D is ambiguous. This clonotype was obtained from an elderly woman with acute or convalescent COVID-19. CDR3 amino acids: CASSNRHLYNEQFF. The DNA for the CDR3 is TGTGCCAGCAGTAACCGACACCTATACAATGAGCAGTTCTTC.